Listed here are 22 T cell receptor beta chains from one sample, sequenced in a study of T cells in localized non-small cell lung cancer. Measured with immunoSEQ multiplex PCR; TCRdb has only the in-frame clones, and not every one. Among tens of thousands of clones listed, around 91% were seen once. The source was peripheral blood, collected before any cancer treatment. These receptors originate from a woman aged 40-75 years with stage I lung adenocarcinoma.

The chain joins TRBV19 to TRBJ2-7, with 8 bases aligning to TRBD1. The germline V gene encodes CDR1 LNHDA and CDR2 SQIVND (reference sequence). The trim removed 5 bases at V and 1 base at J, leaving 4 bases unmatched. The CDR3 covers 14 residues. The CDR3 sequence: CASSFGQGSYEQYF. The CDR3 bases are TGTGCCAGTAGTTTCGGACAGGGATCCTACGAGCAGTACTTC.

The J gene is TRBJ1-1, the V gene TRBV5-6; tentative D call: TRBD1 (6 bases). The CDR3 length is 15 residues. Germline CDR1 is SGHDT and CDR2 is YYEEEE. V was shortened by 0 bases and J by 7 bases, with 16 bases between the two germline ends. The CDR3 DNA is TGTGCCAGCAGCTTGGGGTTGGGAGGGACACTTGAAGCTTTCTTT. This gives the protein CASSLGLGGTLEAFF.

The chain links TRBV6-6 to TRBJ2-7, with D maybe TRBD1 (5 bases). The CDR3 is made up of 14 amino acids. Trimming took off 6 bases at V and 2 bases at J, with 14 bases between the two ends. Germline V CDR1 and CDR2: MNHNY, SVGAGI (reference sequence). The CDR3 is CASSQSGHAYEQYF. CDR3 nucleotides: TGTGCCAGCAGCCAATCCGGACATGCCTACGAGCAGTACTTC.

A few counts support this clone. V is TRBV7-2 and J is TRBJ1-2, with 9 bases lining up with TRBD1. Germline CDR1 is SGHTA and CDR2 is FQGNSA. This CDR3 spans 15 amino acids. V dropped 5 bases and J dropped 8; count of bases not matched to a gene: 12. The CDR3 here is CASSPNTGQGYGYTF. The CDR3 region has the DNA TGTGCCAGCAGCCCGAATACGGGACAGGGATACGGCTACACCTTC. Complete variable domain (other parts from reference TRBV7-2 and TRBJ1-2): GAGVSQSPSNKVTEKGKDVELRCDPISGHTALYWYRQSLGQGLEFLIYFQGNSAPDKSGLPSDRFSAERTGGSVSTLTIQRTQQEDSAVYLCASSPNTGQGYGYTFGSGTRLTVV.

The V gene is TRBV19, the J gene TRBJ2-7; the match to TRBD1 covers 11 bases. V dropped 3 bases and J dropped 7; count of bases not matched to a gene: 8. The CDR3 length is 15 residues. The germline V gene encodes CDR1 LNHDA and CDR2 SQIVND (reference sequence). CDR3: CASSILGTGGMEQYF. In DNA, the CDR3 is TGTGCCAGTAGTATTTTGGGGACAGGGGGAATGGAGCAGTACTTC.

CDR3 nucleotides: TGTGCCACCAGCAGAGAGACAGCGGCAAACACCGGGGAGCTGTTTTTT. Its translation: CATSRETAANTGELFF. The chain joins TRBV15 to TRBJ2-2; tentatively, D is TRBD1 or TRBD2 (5 bases each). V lost 0 bases and J lost 2, with 10 bases in between. This CDR3 comprises 16 residues. Germline V gene lookup returns CDR1 LNHNV and CDR2 YYDKDF (reference sequence).

This clone was counted once. J is TRBJ2-1 and V is TRBV7-2, with 8 positions matching TRBD1. This CDR3 comprises 16 residues. Germline trimming cut 1 base from V and 3 bases from J; bases unmatched to any gene: 5. In germline, CDR1 is SGHTA, CDR2 FQGNSA. The DNA of the CDR3 is TGTGCCAGCAGCTTAGTATCAGGACAGGGCTACAATGAGCAGTTCTTC. Its translation is CASSLVSGQGYNEQFF.

This clone appeared a single time. The genes are TRBV6-5 and TRBJ1-1; perhaps TRBD1 as D (5 bases). Trimming took 6 bases from V and 7 from J, leaving 9 bases between them. The CDR3 sequence is 11 residues long. Germline assignment: CDR1 MNHEY and CDR2 SVGAGI. The CDR3 DNA sequence: TGTGCCAGCAGGCTTACAGGTGAAGCTTTCTTT. Residues: CASRLTGEAFF.

The V call is TRBV6-7, the J call TRBJ1-5, with a weak D call TRBD1 (6 bases). TRBV6-7 is given ORF status, its function remaining uncertain. Trimming pared 4 bases from V and 0 bases from J, leaving 13 bases between. The CDR3 runs 16 residues. In DNA form, the CDR3 reads TGTGCCAGCAGTTTCCGGGACACAAATAGCAATCAGCCCCAGCATTTT. Protein product: CASSFRDTNSNQPQHF.

V usage is TRBV6-6 and J usage is TRBJ2-7, with D possibly TRBD1 on 5 matching bases. Deletions cut 2 bases from V and 6 bases from J, with 11 bases between. Germline CDR1 reads MNHNY; CDR2 reads SVGAGI (reference sequence). This CDR3 has 13 residues. The CDR3 DNA sequence: TGTGCCAGCAGTTACCCAGGGCGTATCGAGCAGTACTTC. Protein product: CASSYPGRIEQYF.

The CDR3 nucleotides are TGTGCCAGCAGCTCCGACATTGGGAACACTGAAGCTTTCTTT. Residues: CASSSDIGNTEAFF. The chain couples TRBV11-2 to TRBJ1-1; no reliable D call. Trimming cost V 4 bases and J 1 base, with 10 bases left between them. From germline, CDR1 is SGHAT and CDR2 FQNNGV. The CDR3 contains 14 residues.

This clone was counted only a few times. This sequence joins TRBV4-3 and TRBJ1-2; D unclear. The CDR3 is made up of 13 amino acids. Trimming shortened V by 3 bases and J by 3 bases, and 8 bases separated the two germline ends. The germline CDR1 and CDR2 sequences are LGHNA and YSLEER. The CDR3: CASSQRTDYGYTF. DNA of the CDR3: TGCGCCAGCAGCCAGCGGACGGACTATGGCTACACCTTC.

This chain links TRBV10-2 with TRBJ2-7; a possible D gene is TRBD2 (6 bases). Between the trimmed V and J ends, which lost 9 bases and 4 bases, there was a span of 19 bases. Germline CDR1 reads WSHSY; CDR2 reads SAAADI. The CDR3 has 14 residues. CDR3 protein: CARLPGLRLYEQYF. In nucleotides, the CDR3 is TGCGCCAGGTTGCCGGGACTCCGATTATACGAGCAGTACTTC.

This clone appeared once. As DNA, the CDR3 is TGTGCCATCAGTGAGTCCGGGCAAGGGGACACCATATATTTT. It yields the protein CAISESGQGDTIYF. This chain links TRBV10-3 with TRBJ1-3, with D possibly matching TRBD1 (5 bases). CDR1 is ENHRY and CDR2 is SYGVKD in the germline V gene. The CDR3 has 14 amino acids. Trimming took 0 bases from V and 8 from J, leaving 11 bases between them.

CDR3 amino acids: CASSSRQFEAFF. CDR3 DNA: TGTGCCAGCAGCTCCAGACAATTCGAAGCTTTCTTT. This chain links TRBV11-3 with TRBJ1-1; D not certain. Deletions cut 4 bases from V and 8 bases from J, with 11 bases between. This CDR3 has 12 amino acids. In germline, CDR1 is SGHNT, CDR2 YENEEA. The whole variable domain, remainder taken from reference TRBV11-3 and TRBJ1-1, is EAGVVQSPRYKIIEKKQPVAFWCNPISGHNTLYWYLQNLGQGPELLIRYENEEAVDDSQLPKDRFSAERLKGVDSTLKIQPAELGDSAVYLCASSSRQFEAFFGQGTRLTVV.

The DNA of the CDR3 is TGTGCCAGTAGACAGGAAAACTATGGCTACACCTTC. Its protein product is CASRQENYGYTF. This chain uses TRBV19 with TRBJ1-2; perhaps TRBD1 as D (5 bases). The length of the CDR3 is 12 residues. The germline V gene has CDR1 LNHDA and CDR2 SQIVND (reference sequence). Trimming shortened V by 6 bases and J by 2 bases, and 7 bases separated the two germline ends.

The J gene is TRBJ1-5, the V gene TRBV6-6; unclear D gene. The CDR3 runs 13 residues. V was shortened by 6 bases and J by 0 bases, with 6 bases between the two germline ends. The germline V gene has CDR1 MNHNY and CDR2 SVGAGI (reference sequence). CDR3 in DNA: TGTGCCAGCAGGGGTCCTAGCAATCAGCCCCAGCATTTT. Translating it yields CASRGPSNQPQHF.

V gene TRBV19 combines with J gene TRBJ1-5; no clear D. In germline, CDR1 is LNHDA, CDR2 SQIVND (reference sequence). V gave up 6 bases and J gave up 2 bases, with 14 bases separating them. The CDR3 covers 15 residues. The CDR3 spells CASSRAWSGNQPQHF. In DNA, the CDR3 is TGTGCCAGTAGCCGAGCGTGGAGCGGCAATCAGCCCCAGCATTTT.

V and J are TRBV19 and TRBJ2-7; no reliable D call. The CDR3 is 12 residues long. V shed 5 bases and J shed 3 bases, with 8 bases lying between them. Germline assignment: CDR1 LNHDA and CDR2 SQIVND (reference sequence). The CDR3 DNA sequence: TGTGCCAGTAGTGCAAACAACTACGAGCAGTACTTC. It yields the protein CASSANNYEQYF.

The rearrangement uses TRBV7-2 and TRBJ2-1; D is possibly TRBD1 (6 bases). V was cut by 4 bases and J by 2 bases, with 12 bases left in between. The germline gives CDR1 SGHTA, CDR2 FQGNSA. The CDR3 totals 15 residues. This CDR3 reads CASSSYRVPYNEQFF. The CDR3 nucleotides are TGTGCCAGCAGCTCTTACAGGGTTCCCTACAATGAGCAGTTCTTC.

The chain combines TRBV7-3 with TRBJ2-1, with 11 positions matching TRBD2. The CDR3 runs 14 residues. Trimming cost V 5 bases and J 6 bases; bases outside gene matches: 3. Germline assignment: CDR1 SGHTA and CDR2 FQGTGA. The CDR3 protein is CASSIAGGGNEQFF. The DNA for the CDR3 is TGTGCCAGCAGCATAGCGGGAGGGGGCAATGAGCAGTTCTTC.

The V and J genes are TRBV14 and TRBJ1-2; TRBD1 is a possible D gene (6 bases). Trimming removed 4 bases from V and 9 bases from J, with 18 bases in between. The CDR3 length is 14 residues. Germline loops: CDR1 SGHDN, CDR2 FVKESK. The CDR3 nucleotides are TGTGCCAGCAGCCGGCAGGGGATGGCTGATAGCTACACCTTC. Translated: CASSRQGMADSYTF. The full variable domain, in which reference TRBV14 and TRBJ1-2 provide the parts outside the CDR3, is EAGVTQFPSHSVIEKGQTVTLRCDPISGHDNLYWYRRVMGKEIKFLLHFVKESKQDESGMPNNRFLAERTGGTYSTLKVQPAELEDSGVYFCASSRQGMADSYTFGSGTRLTVV.